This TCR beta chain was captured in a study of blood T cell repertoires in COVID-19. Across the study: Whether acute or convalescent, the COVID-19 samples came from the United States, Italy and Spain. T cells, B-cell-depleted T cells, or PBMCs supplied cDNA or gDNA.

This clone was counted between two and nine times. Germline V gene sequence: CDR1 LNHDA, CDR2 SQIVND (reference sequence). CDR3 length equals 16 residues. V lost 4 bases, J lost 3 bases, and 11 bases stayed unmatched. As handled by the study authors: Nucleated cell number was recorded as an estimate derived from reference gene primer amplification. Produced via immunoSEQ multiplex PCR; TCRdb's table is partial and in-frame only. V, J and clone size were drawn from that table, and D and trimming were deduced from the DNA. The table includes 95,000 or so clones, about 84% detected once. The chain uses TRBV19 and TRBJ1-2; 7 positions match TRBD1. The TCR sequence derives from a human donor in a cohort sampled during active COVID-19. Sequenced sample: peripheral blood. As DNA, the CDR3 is TGTGCCAGTAGTACGGTCCACAGGGGATCAGACTATGGCTACACCTTC. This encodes CASSTVHRGSDYGYTF.